This T cell receptor (beta chain) was recorded in a study of blood T cell repertoires in COVID-19. On the study more broadly: Spain, Italy and the United States supplied samples that represented acute and convalescent COVID-19.

In the source study's methods: Reference gene primer amplification in the assay estimated nucleated cell counts. The assay was immunoSEQ multiplex PCR, and TCRdb's table has in-frame clones only and misses some. Clonal size and the V and J genes are those of that table, whereas D and trimming came from the DNA. The table has about 51,000 clones, approximately 89% seen once. Trimming pared 3 bases from V and 7 bases from J, leaving 9 bases between. Germline-derived CDR1 and CDR2 are ENHRY and SYGVKD. The CDR3 is 12 residues long. The clonotype was recovered from a man in his forties or fifties with acute or convalescent COVID-19. This chain links TRBV10-3 with TRBJ1-2; D gene unclear. The sequenced sample was peripheral blood. In DNA form, the CDR3 reads TGTGCCATCAGTGACAACTTAGTTGGCTACACCTTC. Amino acid sequence: CAISDNLVGYTF.